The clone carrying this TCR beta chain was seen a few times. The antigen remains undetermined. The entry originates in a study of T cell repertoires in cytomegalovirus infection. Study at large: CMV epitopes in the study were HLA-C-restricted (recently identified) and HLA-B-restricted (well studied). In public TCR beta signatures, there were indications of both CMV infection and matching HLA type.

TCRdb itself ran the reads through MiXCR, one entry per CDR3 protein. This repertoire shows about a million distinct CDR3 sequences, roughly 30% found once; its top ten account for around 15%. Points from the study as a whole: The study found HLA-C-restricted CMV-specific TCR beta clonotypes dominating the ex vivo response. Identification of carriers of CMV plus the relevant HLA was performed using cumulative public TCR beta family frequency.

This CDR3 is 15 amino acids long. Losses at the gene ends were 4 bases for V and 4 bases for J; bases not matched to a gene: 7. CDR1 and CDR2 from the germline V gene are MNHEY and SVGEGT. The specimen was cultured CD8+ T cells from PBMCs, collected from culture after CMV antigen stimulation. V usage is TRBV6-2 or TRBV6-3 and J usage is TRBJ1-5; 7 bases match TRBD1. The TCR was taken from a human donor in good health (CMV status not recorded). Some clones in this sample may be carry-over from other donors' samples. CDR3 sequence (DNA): TGTGCCAGCAGTTCAATCGGACAGGTGAATCAGCCCCAGCATTTT. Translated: CASSSIGQVNQPQHF.